The present entry profiles one T cell receptor beta chain with its context. The antigen is not known. This sample was taken from a study of shared clonotypes between healthy human individuals. Using immunoSEQ multiplex PCR, the repertoire was profiled, and TCRdb retains in-frame clones only, with some absent. The table includes around 510,000 clones, more than 95% detected once. Recent acute infections and vaccinations were absent in the healthy HIV-negative adult donors. Every donor, a Caucasian adult, lived in Nashville, Tennessee. The study's findings and limits: Larger estimated richness was generally seen in naive subsets than in memory subsets. Non-shared clonotypes displayed generation probabilities falling below those of clonotypes present in all four donors.

CDR1 MNHEY and CDR2 SVGAGI come from the germline V gene. The junction had 7 bases not matched to a gene; V was cut back by 2 bases and J by 8 bases. This CDR3 is 14 amino acids long. Sequencing used naive CD4+ T cells sorted from blood. Subset described: CD45RA+ positively selected. The chain uses TRBV6-5 and TRBJ1-2, with 8 bases matching TRBD1. This TCR was recovered from a woman aged 25 to 39 in good health. Written as DNA, the CDR3 is TGTGCCAGCAGTTACCGAGGACAGGGTCGGGGCTACACCTTC. Its translation: CASSYRGQGRGYTF.